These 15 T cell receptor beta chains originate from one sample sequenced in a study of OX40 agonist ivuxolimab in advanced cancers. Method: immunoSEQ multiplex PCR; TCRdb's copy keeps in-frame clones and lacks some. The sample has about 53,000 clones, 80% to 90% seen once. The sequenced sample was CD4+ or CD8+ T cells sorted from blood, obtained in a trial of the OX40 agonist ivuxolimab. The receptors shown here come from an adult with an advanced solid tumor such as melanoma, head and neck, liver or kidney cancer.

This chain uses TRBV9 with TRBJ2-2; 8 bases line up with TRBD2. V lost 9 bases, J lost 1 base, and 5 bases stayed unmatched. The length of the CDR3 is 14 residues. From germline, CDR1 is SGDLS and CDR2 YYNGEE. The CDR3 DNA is TGTGCCACCGGTACTAGCGGGAACACCGGGGAGCTGTTTTTT. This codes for CATGTSGNTGELFF.

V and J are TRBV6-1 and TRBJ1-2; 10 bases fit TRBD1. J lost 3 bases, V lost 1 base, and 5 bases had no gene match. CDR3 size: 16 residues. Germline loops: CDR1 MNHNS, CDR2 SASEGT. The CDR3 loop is CASSEERDRGDYGYTF. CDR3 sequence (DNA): TGTGCCAGCAGTGAAGAACGGGACAGGGGTGACTATGGCTACACCTTC.

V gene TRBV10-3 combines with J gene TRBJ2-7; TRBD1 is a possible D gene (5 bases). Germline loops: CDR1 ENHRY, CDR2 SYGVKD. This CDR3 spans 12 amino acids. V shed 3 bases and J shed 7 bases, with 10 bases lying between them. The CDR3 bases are TGTGCCATCAGTGAACAGGCGGAAGAGCAGTACTTC. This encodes CAISEQAEEQYF.

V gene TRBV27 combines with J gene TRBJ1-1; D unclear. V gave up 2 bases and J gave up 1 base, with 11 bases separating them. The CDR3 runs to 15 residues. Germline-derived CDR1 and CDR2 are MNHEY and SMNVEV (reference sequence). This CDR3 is CASSLLPDENTEAFF. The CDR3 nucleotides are TGTGCCAGCAGTTTACTTCCGGACGAGAACACTGAAGCTTTCTTT.

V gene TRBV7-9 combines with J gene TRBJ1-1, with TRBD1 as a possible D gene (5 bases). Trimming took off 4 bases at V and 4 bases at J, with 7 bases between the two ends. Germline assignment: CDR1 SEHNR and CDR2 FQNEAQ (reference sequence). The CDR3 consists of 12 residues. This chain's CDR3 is CASSYGGTEAFF. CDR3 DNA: TGTGCCAGCAGCTATGGGGGCACTGAAGCTTTCTTT.

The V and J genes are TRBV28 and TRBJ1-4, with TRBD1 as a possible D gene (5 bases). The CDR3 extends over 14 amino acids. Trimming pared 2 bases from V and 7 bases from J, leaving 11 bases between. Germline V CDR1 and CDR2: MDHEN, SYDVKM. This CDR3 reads CASSLGGASEKLFF. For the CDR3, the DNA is TGTGCCAGCAGTTTAGGAGGGGCGAGTGAAAAACTGTTTTTT.

CDR3 coding DNA: TGTGCCAGCAGTTTCCTGGGGGCTGATACTAGCACAGATACGCAGTATTTT. This sequence encodes CASSFLGADTSTDTQYF. V gene TRBV27 combines with J gene TRBJ2-3; D may be TRBD1 (6 bases). The CDR3 has 17 residues. Germline assignment: CDR1 MNHEY and CDR2 SMNVEV (reference sequence). V was clipped by 3 bases and J by 0 bases, with 16 bases between them.

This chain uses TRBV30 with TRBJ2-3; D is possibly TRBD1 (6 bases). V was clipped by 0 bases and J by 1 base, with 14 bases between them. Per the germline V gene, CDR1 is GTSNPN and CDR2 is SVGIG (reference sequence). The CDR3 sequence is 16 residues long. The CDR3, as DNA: TGTGCCTGGAGTGTACCTCAGGGGATCGGCACAGATACGCAGTATTTT. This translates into CAWSVPQGIGTDTQYF.

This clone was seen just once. The CDR3 nucleotides read TGTGCCTGGAGTGTACCGGAGGGCGGCTATGGCTACACCTTC. This translates into CAWSVPEGGYGYTF. The chain uses TRBV30 and TRBJ1-2; no clear D gene. The CDR3 loop spans 14 amino acids. Between the trimmed V and J ends, which lost 0 bases and 4 bases, there was a span of 12 bases. Germline CDR1 GTSNPN, CDR2 SVGIG (reference sequence).

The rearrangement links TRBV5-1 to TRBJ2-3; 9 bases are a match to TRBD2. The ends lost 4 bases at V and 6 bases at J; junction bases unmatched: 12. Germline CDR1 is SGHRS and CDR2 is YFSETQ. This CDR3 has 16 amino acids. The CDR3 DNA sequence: TGCGCCAGCAGCCCCGGACTAGCGCCGCAGGTGGATACGCAGTATTTT. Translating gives CASSPGLAPQVDTQYF. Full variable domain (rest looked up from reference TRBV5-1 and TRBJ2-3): KAGVTQTPRYLIKTRGQQVTLSCSPISGHRSVSWYQQTPGQGLQFLFEYFSETQRNKGNFPGRFSGRQFSNSRSEMNVSTLELGDSALYLCASSPGLAPQVDTQYFGPGTRLTVL.

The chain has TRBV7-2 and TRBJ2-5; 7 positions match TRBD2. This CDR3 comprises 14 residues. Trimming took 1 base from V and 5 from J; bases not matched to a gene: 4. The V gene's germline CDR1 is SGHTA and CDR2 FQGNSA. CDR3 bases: TGTGCCAGCAGCTTAGGGACTAGTCGGGAGACCCAGTACTTC. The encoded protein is CASSLGTSRETQYF.

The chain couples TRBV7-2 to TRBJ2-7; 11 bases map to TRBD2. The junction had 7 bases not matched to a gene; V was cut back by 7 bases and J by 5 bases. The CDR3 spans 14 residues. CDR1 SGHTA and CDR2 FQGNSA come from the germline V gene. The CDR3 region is CASTVAGGPNEQYF. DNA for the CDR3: TGTGCCAGCACCGTAGCGGGGGGGCCCAACGAGCAGTACTTC.

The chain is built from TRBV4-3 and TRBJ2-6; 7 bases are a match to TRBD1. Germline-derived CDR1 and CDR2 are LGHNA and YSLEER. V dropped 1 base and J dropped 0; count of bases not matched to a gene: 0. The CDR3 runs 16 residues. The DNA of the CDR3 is TGCGCCAGCAGCCAAGGGGACAGCTCTGGGGCCAACGTCCTGACTTTC. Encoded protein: CASSQGDSSGANVLTF.

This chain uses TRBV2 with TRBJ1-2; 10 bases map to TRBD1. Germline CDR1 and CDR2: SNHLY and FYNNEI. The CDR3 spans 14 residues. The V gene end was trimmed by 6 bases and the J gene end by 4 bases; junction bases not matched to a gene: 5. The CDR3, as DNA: TGTGCCAGCAGACGGACAGGGGGGAGCTATGGCTACACCTTC. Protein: CASRRTGGSYGYTF.

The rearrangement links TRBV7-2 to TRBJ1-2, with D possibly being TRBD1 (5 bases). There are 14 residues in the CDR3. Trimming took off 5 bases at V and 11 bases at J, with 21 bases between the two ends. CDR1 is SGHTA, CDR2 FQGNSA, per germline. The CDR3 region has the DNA TGTGCCAGCAGCGTGACGCCTGAGGGACCTTTTTACACCTTC. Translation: CASSVTPEGPFYTF.